This T cell receptor beta chain was identified during a study of long-term antiretroviral therapy in people with HIV. Until DNA extraction, the samples held between 1-10 million cryopreserved PBMC. The CDR3 spans 14 residues. The V gene's germline CDR1 is SGDLS and CDR2 YYNGEE. V was pared by 4 bases and J by 4 bases, with 15 bases between. This clone occurred once. The antigen remains unidentified. Findings and limits, study-wide: Investigators report no available data on ART adherence, viral resistance or therapy changes. Pre-ART-expanded clones dominated the repertoire at all time points.

This was the immunoSEQ v3.0 assay at survey level. Assay: immunoSEQ multiplex PCR; the TCRdb copy retains only in-frame clones and omits some. The table shows around 29,000 clones, with more than 90% occurring only once. The sequence was collected from a man aged 30 to 45 with HIV. V usage is TRBV9 and J usage is TRBJ2-7; D is unresolved. This specimen was unsorted PBMCs, taken 6 to 6.5 years after starting antiretroviral therapy. CDR3 sequence (DNA): TGTGCCAGCAGCCTCGGCCGGACCACATACGAGCAGTACTTC. Translated: CASSLGRTTYEQYF.